The rows below give T cell receptor beta chains drawn from one sample of a study of OX40 agonist ivuxolimab in advanced cancers. Repertoires were generated with immunoSEQ multiplex PCR, while TCRdb's copy carries only in-frame clones and drops some. There are 14,000 or so clones in the sample; about 86% occur only once, and 6.7% lies in the top ten. Sequencing was performed on CD4+ or CD8+ T cells sorted from blood, taken in a trial of the OX40 agonist ivuxolimab. The receptor source for this set is an adult with an advanced solid tumor such as melanoma, head and neck, liver or kidney cancer. Both conserved end residues are part of each CDR3. A D gene is named only where the DNA matches it firmly. The listing skips clone size in some rows; elsewhere it reads once, few, many or a size class.

J gene,D gene,clone size,V gene,CDR3 protein,CDR3 DNA
TRBJ2-3,TRBD2,NA,TRBV2,CASSASSGGRDTQYF,TGTGCCAGCAGCGCCTCCAGCGGGGGTAGGGATACGCAGTATTTT
TRBJ1-1,NA,NA,TRBV9,CASSVEVKMNTEAFF,TGTGCCAGCAGCGTAGAGGTGAAGATGAACACTGAAGCTTTCTTT
TRBJ1-6,NA,NA,TRBV5-6,CASSLALVERDSPLHF,TGTGCCAGCAGCTTGGCGTTGGTTGAAAGGGATTCACCCCTCCACTTT
TRBJ1-1,TRBD1,NA,TRBV9,CASSVTRGLRTEAFF,TGTGCCAGCAGCGTAACCAGGGGGTTGAGGACTGAAGCTTTCTTT
TRBJ2-5,NA,NA,TRBV15,CATSRDRTEETQYF,TGTGCCACCAGCAGAGATAGGACAGAAGAGACCCAGTACTTC
TRBJ2-7,TRBD2,NA,TRBV27,CASSFGGGAYEQYF,TGTGCCAGCAGTTTTGGCGGGGGGGCCTACGAGCAGTACTTC
TRBJ1-2,TRBD1,few,TRBV27,CASSSLLQGVKGYTF,TGTGCCAGCAGTTCTCTCCTACAGGGGGTCAAGGGCTACACCTTC
TRBJ1-6,TRBD1,NA,TRBV11-2,CASRWDRSPNSPLHF,TGTGCCAGCAGGTGGGACAGAAGCCCTAATTCACCCCTCCACTTT
TRBJ2-1,TRBD1,NA,TRBV9,CASSVAPGQGGNEQFF,TGTGCCAGCAGCGTTGCGCCGGGACAGGGGGGCAATGAGCAGTTCTTC
TRBJ1-1,TRBD1,NA,TRBV5-1,CASSPGTVNTEAFF,TGCGCCAGCAGCCCTGGGACAGTGAACACTGAAGCTTTCTTT
TRBJ1-5,TRBD1,few,TRBV2,CASRAGTGSNQPQHF,TGTGCCAGCAGAGCCGGGACAGGGAGCAATCAGCCCCAGCATTTT
TRBJ1-4,NA,few,TRBV5-1,CASSLDVAGANEKLFF,TGCGCCAGCAGCTTGGATGTCGCGGGGGCTAATGAAAAACTGTTTTTT
TRBJ1-1,NA,NA,TRBV19,CASSISVGISATEAFF,TGTGCCAGTAGTATAAGTGTCGGGATCTCGGCCACTGAAGCTTTCTTT
TRBJ2-3,TRBD2,NA,TRBV27,CASSLTGGKDTQYF,TGTGCCAGCAGTTTAACGGGGGGGAAAGATACGCAGTATTTT
TRBJ2-1,TRBD2,NA,TRBV19,CASSLGGAHLDEQFF,TGTGCCAGTAGTCTCGGGGGGGCTCATTTGGATGAGCAGTTCTTC